The rows below give T cell receptor beta chains drawn from one sample of a study of Ad26.COV2.S vaccination and SARS-CoV-2 variants. Sequencing used immunoSEQ multiplex PCR; TCRdb keeps in-frame clones, though not all of them. The table shows about 400,000 clones, with 89% occurring only once. Sequenced material: peripheral blood, taken in a trial of Ad26.COV2.S vaccine versus placebo. The source of these receptors is a person aged 18-60 years who received the Ad26.COV2.S COVID-19 vaccine or a placebo. CDR3s include the opening cysteine and the closing phenylalanine or tryptophan. The order of the fields is D gene, V gene, clone size, J gene, CDR3 protein, CDR3 DNA. The D gene is left open where the match is weak. Clone size is shown for a subset of rows, as once, few, many or a class of expanded clone.

NA	TRBV27	NA	TRBJ1-4	CASTNSGSNEKLFF	TGTGCCAGCACTAATTCAGGATCTAATGAAAAACTGTTTTTT
TRBD2	TRBV20-1	NA	TRBJ2-7	CSASSPSGHEQYF	TGCAGTGCTAGTTCCCCTAGCGGGCACGAGCAGTACTTC
TRBD2	TRBV5-6	NA	TRBJ2-1	CASSSRTSGSYNEQFF	TGTGCCAGCAGCTCCCGGACTAGCGGGTCCTACAATGAGCAGTTCTTC
NA	TRBV6-5	NA	TRBJ2-7	CASSYPREGVYEQYF	TGTGCCAGCAGTTACCCCCGGGAAGGAGTTTACGAGCAGTACTTC
NA	TRBV6-6	NA	TRBJ1-2	CASTRNRDLYGYTF	TGTGCCAGCACCCGAAACCGGGACCTCTATGGCTACACCTTC
TRBD1	TRBV27	NA	TRBJ1-3	CASSRDRGYSGNTIYF	TGTGCCAGCAGCCGGGACAGGGGATATTCAGGAAACACCATATATTTT
TRBD1	TRBV29-1	few	TRBJ1-1	CSAGTGSFTNTEAFF	TGCAGCGCCGGGACAGGGAGCTTTACGAACACTGAAGCTTTCTTT
NA	TRBV29-1	NA	TRBJ1-2	CSYSGVGGYTF	TGCAGCTACTCTGGGGTGGGAGGCTACACCTTC
TRBD1	TRBV6-5	NA	TRBJ1-1	CASSVTQGAEAFF	TGTGCCAGCAGCGTTACCCAGGGGGCTGAAGCTTTCTTT
TRBD2	TRBV7-9	NA	TRBJ2-1	CASSTRGDYLRNEQFF	TGTGCCAGCAGCACCCGGGGGGACTACCTCCGGAATGAGCAGTTCTTC
NA	TRBV24-1	NA	TRBJ1-2	CATSEAGYGYTF	TGTGCCACCAGTGAGGCAGGCTATGGCTACACCTTC
NA	TRBV7-8	NA	TRBJ2-3	CASSFDLLPDTQYF	TGTGCCAGCAGCTTCGACCTCCTCCCAGATACGCAGTATTTT
TRBD1	TRBV9	NA	TRBJ1-3	CASSGRQGGNTIYF	TGTGCCAGCAGCGGACGACAGGGTGGAAACACCATATATTTT
NA	TRBV9	NA	TRBJ2-2	CASSGKGGASAGELFF	TGTGCCAGCAGCGGGAAAGGGGGGGCTTCAGCCGGGGAGCTGTTTTTT
NA	TRBV6-2/TRBV6-3	NA	TRBJ2-3	CASSYSRGPKATQYF	TGTGCCAGCAGTTACTCGAGGGGCCCAAAGGCTACGCAGTATTTT
TRBD2	TRBV6-2/TRBV6-3	few	TRBJ2-7	CASSYPGLAAYEQYF	TGTGCCAGCAGTTACCCGGGACTAGCGGCCTACGAGCAGTACTTC
NA	TRBV28	NA	TRBJ1-2	CASSLARWNGYTF	TGTGCCAGCAGTTTGGCGCGATGGAATGGCTACACCTTC
TRBD2	TRBV2	NA	TRBJ2-7	CASISSPGLASYEQYF	TGTGCCAGCATCTCGTCCCCCGGACTAGCCTCCTACGAGCAGTACTTC
NA	TRBV7-2	NA	TRBJ2-1	CASSLSVGSSYNEQFF	TGTGCCAGCAGCTTATCCGTCGGGAGCTCCTACAATGAGCAGTTCTTC
NA	TRBV7-3	NA	TRBJ2-5	CASSAGTHQETQYF	TGTGCCAGCTCTGCCGGGACTCATCAAGAGACCCAGTACTTC